This paragraph covers one TCR beta chain sequence. The antigen remains undetermined. The data derive from a study of identical twins. Deletions cut 0 bases from V and 3 bases from J, with 8 bases between. This CDR3 has 14 amino acids. Germline loops: CDR1 LGHDT, CDR2 YNNKEL (reference sequence). Each CDR3 protein gets one entry after TCRdb re-called the 5' RACE reads with MiXCR. The sample has approximately 600,000 distinct CDR3 sequences, 9.6% seen once. Study-level results: Fewer insertions marked abundant cord blood beta clonotypes; young adult naive trended weakly, memory not at all. Low generation probability was overrepresented in out-of-frame alpha sequences shared by twins.

The same specimen was also included in a second study, on yellow fever vaccine responses in identical twins.

The source is a woman between 18 and 29 years old in good health. Sequences were obtained from PBMCs. V gene TRBV3-1 combines with J gene TRBJ2-5; D may be TRBD1 (5 bases). CDR3 region: CASSQDGAKETQYF. The CDR3 nucleotides are TGTGCCAGCAGCCAAGATGGGGCTAAAGAGACCCAGTACTTC.